The 26 T cell receptor beta chains in this list originate from one sample, sequenced in a study of CD4+ T cells in melanoma. Profiling relied on immunoSEQ multiplex PCR, and the TCRdb table lists in-frame clones only, not all of them. The table includes approximately 110,000 clones, 92% detected once. Sequencing input: peripheral blood. Receptor source: a human donor with melanoma.

This clone was seen just once. The chain carries TRBV19 and TRBJ1-6; 7 bases align to TRBD1. The CDR3 spans 14 residues. V shed 6 bases and J 10 bases; nucleotides not matched to a gene: 9. The V gene's germline CDR1 is LNHDA and CDR2 SQIVND (reference sequence). The CDR3 sequence is CASSPTGPRSPLHF. The CDR3 DNA is TGTGCCAGTAGCCCGACAGGGCCGAGATCACCCCTCCACTTT.

This chain joins TRBV14 and TRBJ1-1; D unclear. The germline V gene has CDR1 SGHDN and CDR2 FVKESK. The CDR3 has 13 residues. The V gene lost 4 bases and the J gene lost 2 bases, with 8 bases spanning the gap. CDR3 sequence (DNA): TGTGCCAGCAGCCTAGAGTTAAACACTGAAGCTTTCTTT. This gives the protein CASSLELNTEAFF.

The chain recombines TRBV4-3 with TRBJ2-1; D is perhaps TRBD2 (6 bases). Germline CDR1 is LGHNA and CDR2 is YSLEER. Trimming left V 1 base short and J 8 bases short, with 18 bases between. The CDR3 has 16 amino acids. In DNA form, the CDR3 reads TGCGCCAGCAGCCAAGTACGCGGGACCGAGGCCGATGAGCAGTTCTTC. The encoded protein is CASSQVRGTEADEQFF.

The rearrangement joins TRBV7-3 to TRBJ1-6; the match to TRBD1 covers 7 bases. V lost 5 bases to trimming and J lost 9 bases; unmatched junction nucleotides: 10. There are 15 residues in the CDR3. Germline lookup yields CDR1 SGHTA and CDR2 FQGTGA. CDR3 amino acids: CASSETGEIGSPLHF. The CDR3 DNA reads as TGTGCCAGCAGCGAAACAGGGGAGATTGGTTCACCCCTCCACTTT. The complete variable domain, with remaining parts taken from reference TRBV7-3 and TRBJ1-6, reads GAGVSQTPSNKVTEKGKYVELRCDPISGHTALYWYRQSLGQGPEFLIYFQGTGAADDSGLPNDRFFAVRPEGSVSTLKIQRTERGDSAVYLCASSETGEIGSPLHFGNGTRLTVT.

The V call is TRBV6-4, the J call TRBJ2-1, with D possibly matching TRBD2 (5 bases). This CDR3 has 15 residues. The V and J ends lost 0 bases and 5 bases respectively, with 11 bases between them. Germline CDR1 and CDR2: MRHNA and SNTAGT. Here the CDR3 reads CASSDSSSGHNEQFF. The CDR3 nucleotides are TGTGCCAGCAGTGACTCGTCGAGCGGACACAATGAGCAGTTCTTC.

This chain links TRBV7-3 with TRBJ2-2; the D gene is possibly TRBD1 (5 bases). This CDR3 is built from 16 residues. V was clipped by 5 bases and J by 0 bases, with 13 bases between them. Germline V gives CDR1 SGHTA, CDR2 FQGTGA. The CDR3 region is CASSMTAPANTGELFF. The DNA of the CDR3 is TGTGCCAGCAGCATGACAGCTCCCGCGAACACCGGGGAGCTGTTTTTT.

The chain combines TRBV27 with TRBJ1-2, with D possibly TRBD1 on 6 matching bases. The V end was cut by 6 bases, the J end by 5 bases, with 13 bases between. CDR3 size: 13 residues. CDR1 and CDR2 (germline): MNHEY, SMNVEV (reference sequence). As DNA, the CDR3 is TGTGCCAGCAGCACTCGAGGGGGGTATGGCTACACCTTC. Amino acid sequence: CASSTRGGYGYTF.

The chain links TRBV5-5 to TRBJ2-7; D perhaps matches TRBD1 (6 bases). Germline loops: CDR1 SGHKS, CDR2 YYEKEE (reference sequence). This CDR3 is built from 12 residues. V was trimmed by 4 bases and J by 6 bases, leaving 11 bases between them. CDR3 residues: CASSLTGLEQYF. CDR3 DNA: TGTGCCAGCAGCCTCACAGGGCTCGAGCAGTACTTC.

The chain employs TRBV5-1 and TRBJ2-7; the D is unclear. This CDR3 comprises 16 residues. Looked up from germline, CDR1 is SGHRS and CDR2 is YFSETQ. The V gene lost 1 base and the J gene lost 2 bases, with 16 bases spanning the gap. CDR3 sequence (DNA): TGCGCCAGCAGCTTGTTTCCATACTCTGAAACCTACGAGCAGTACTTC. Its protein is CASSLFPYSETYEQYF.

The chain couples TRBV25-1 to TRBJ1-4; 9 bases align to TRBD1. Per germline, CDR1 MGHDK and CDR2 SYGVNS. With 1 base clipped from V and 5 bases from J, the junction kept 5 bases outside the gene matches. This CDR3 contains 16 residues. CDR3 bases: TGTGCCAGCAGTGAATGGATAGGACAGGGGAATGAAAAACTGTTTTTT. Protein sequence: CASSEWIGQGNEKLFF.

The chain joins TRBV11-2 to TRBJ2-2; D is uncertain. This CDR3 is built from 13 residues. Between the trimmed V and J ends, which lost 3 bases and 6 bases, there was a span of 8 bases. CDR1 SGHAT and CDR2 FQNNGV come from the germline V gene. CDR3 in amino acids: CASSLPGAGELFF. The DNA for the CDR3 is TGTGCCAGCAGCTTGCCAGGAGCCGGGGAGCTGTTTTTT. The full variable domain, rest sourced from reference TRBV11-2 and TRBJ2-2, is EAGVAQSPRYKIIEKRQSVAFWCNPISGHATLYWYQQILGQGPKLLIQFQNNGVVDDSQLPKDRFSAERLKGVDSTLKIQPAKLEDSAVYLCASSLPGAGELFFGEGSRLTVL.

In its sample, this clone was seen once. The gene calls are TRBV2 and TRBJ2-2; 8 positions match TRBD1. The CDR3 extends over 15 amino acids. Germline-derived CDR1 and CDR2 are SNHLY and FYNNEI. J was trimmed by 0 bases and V by 7 bases; bases with no gene match: 4. CDR3 sequence (DNA): TGTGCCAGCAACCGGGACAGGTCGAACACCGGGGAGCTGTTTTTT. As protein: CASNRDRSNTGELFF.

This clone was counted once. The chain links TRBV30 to TRBJ1-2, with TRBD1 as a possible D gene (5 bases). The CDR3 totals 12 residues. From germline, CDR1 is GTSNPN and CDR2 SVGIG (reference sequence). V was clipped by 4 bases and J by 4 bases, with 10 bases between them. The CDR3: CAWTQDFYGYTF. The CDR3 nucleotides are TGTGCCTGGACACAGGATTTCTATGGCTACACCTTC.

The chain employs TRBV7-2 and TRBJ1-1, with D perhaps matching TRBD1 (6 bases). This CDR3 is built from 14 residues. Germline loops: CDR1 SGHTA, CDR2 FQGNSA. Trimming shortened V by 2 bases and J by 3 bases, and 10 bases separated the two germline ends. The chain's CDR3 is CASSLYRADTEAFF. The DNA for the CDR3 is TGTGCCAGCAGCTTATACAGGGCCGACACTGAAGCTTTCTTT.

The chain employs TRBV20-1 and TRBJ2-3; D is undetermined. The V and J ends lost 0 bases and 6 bases respectively, with 4 bases between them. Germline V gene lookup returns CDR1 DFQATT and CDR2 SNEGSKA (reference sequence). The CDR3 runs to 11 residues. The CDR3 sequence: CSARDGDTQYF. The CDR3 DNA reads as TGCAGTGCTAGAGATGGCGATACGCAGTATTTT.

The genes are TRBV2 and TRBJ2-7; 7 bases agree with TRBD2. The CDR3 is made up of 16 amino acids. Germline values: CDR1 SNHLY, CDR2 FYNNEI. Trimming took 5 bases from V and 4 from J; bases not matched to a gene: 14. The chain's CDR3 is CASSYGWPGRGYEQYF. The CDR3 region has the DNA TGTGCCAGCAGTTACGGGTGGCCAGGGCGGGGGTACGAGCAGTACTTC.

CDR3 bases: TGCGCCAGCAGCTTGTCTACGGGGTGGAACACCGGGGAGCTGTTTTTT. As protein: CASSLSTGWNTGELFF. This chain uses TRBV5-1 with TRBJ2-2; a weak D match, TRBD2 (5 bases). V lost 1 base, J lost 1 base, and 11 bases lay in between. Germline V lookup: CDR1 SGHRS, CDR2 YFSETQ. The CDR3 totals 16 residues.

The V call is TRBV7-3, the J call TRBJ2-1; 11 positions match TRBD2. J lost 4 bases, V lost 5 bases, and 4 bases had no gene match. The CDR3 spans 15 residues. Germline CDR1 SGHTA, CDR2 FQGTGA. CDR3 nucleotides: TGTGCCAGCAGCAGGGGACTAGCGGAATACAATGAGCAGTTCTTC. Protein product: CASSRGLAEYNEQFF.

The chain couples TRBV11-2 to TRBJ2-5, with TRBD1 matching 7 bases. CDR1 SGHAT and CDR2 FQNNGV come from the germline V gene. The CDR3 is 14 amino acids. V lost 5 bases to trimming and J lost 5 bases; unmatched junction nucleotides: 8. In DNA, the CDR3 is TGTGCCAGCAGCCAAGACAGGGTAGGGGAGACCCAGTACTTC. Translation: CASSQDRVGETQYF. Drawing the rest from reference TRBV11-2 and TRBJ2-5, the complete variable domain is EAGVAQSPRYKIIEKRQSVAFWCNPISGHATLYWYQQILGQGPKLLIQFQNNGVVDDSQLPKDRFSAERLKGVDSTLKIQPAKLEDSAVYLCASSQDRVGETQYFGPGTRLLVL.

This chain links TRBV28 with TRBJ1-1; TRBD1 is a possible D gene (6 bases). In germline, CDR1 is MDHEN, CDR2 SYDVKM. The CDR3 runs 13 residues. Trimming left V 6 bases short and J 5 bases short, with 13 bases between. CDR3 nucleotide sequence: TGTGCCAGCAGACTGACAGGAGGGACTGAAGCTTTCTTT. Amino acids: CASRLTGGTEAFF.

The CDR3 reads CASSLGAGLSQPQHF. The CDR3 DNA follows: TGTGCCAGCAGCTTAGGTGCAGGGCTAAGTCAGCCCCAGCATTTT. The chain joins TRBV7-6 to TRBJ1-5, with D perhaps matching TRBD1 (5 bases). V was pared by 1 base and J by 6 bases, with 13 bases between. This CDR3 has 15 amino acids. The germline V gene has CDR1 SGHVS and CDR2 FNYEAQ.

The CDR3 nucleotides read TGTGCCAGTAGTACACACCCCAATTACTACGAGCAGTACTTC. It encodes CASSTHPNYYEQYF. V is TRBV19 and J is TRBJ2-7; D is uncertain. The germline V gene has CDR1 LNHDA and CDR2 SQIVND (reference sequence). Trimming removed 4 bases from V and 3 bases from J, with 13 bases in between. The CDR3 is 14 amino acids.

The CDR3 spells CASSQRSGAGETKNIQYF. CDR3 sequence (DNA): TGCGCCAGCAGCCAACGTAGCGGGGCCGGGGAGACCAAAAACATTCAGTACTTC. The chain combines TRBV4-1 with TRBJ2-4; 8 bases match TRBD2. The CDR3 runs 18 residues. Per the germline V gene, CDR1 is MGHRA and CDR2 is YSYEKL. The J segment lost 2 bases and the V segment lost 2 bases, leaving 11 bases of the junction unmatched.

CDR3 loop: CASGPGSRGYEQYF. DNA of the CDR3: TGTGCCAGCGGACCCGGGTCGAGGGGCTACGAGCAGTACTTC. V usage is TRBV27 and J usage is TRBJ2-7, with D possibly called TRBD1 or TRBD2 (5 bases each). CDR1 MNHEY and CDR2 SMNVEV come from the germline V gene (reference sequence). The germline V and J ends were trimmed by 8 bases and 3 bases, with 17 bases remaining between them. The CDR3 loop spans 14 amino acids.

The chain recombines TRBV13 with TRBJ1-6, with 7 bases lining up with TRBD1. Germline trimming cut 3 bases from V and 8 bases from J; bases unmatched to any gene: 10. This CDR3 has 16 residues. From germline, CDR1 is PRHDT and CDR2 FYEKMQ (reference sequence). The CDR3 loop reads CASSFRAGGGDSPLHF. CDR3 DNA sequence: TGTGCCAGCAGCTTCAGGGCAGGGGGTGGTGATTCACCCCTCCACTTT. Full variable domain (remainder filled in from reference TRBV13 and TRBJ1-6): AAGVIQSPRHLIKEKRETATLKCYPIPRHDTVYWYQQGPGQDPQFLISFYEKMQSDKGSIPDRFSAQQFSDYHSELNMSSLELGDSALYFCASSFRAGGGDSPLHFGNGTRLTVT.

The chain links TRBV11-2 to TRBJ1-2; 8 bases agree with TRBD1. V shed 0 bases, J shed 8 bases, and the junction held 5 bases outside the gene matches. In germline, CDR1 is SGHAT, CDR2 FQNNGV. This CDR3 region has 14 residues. The CDR3 sequence is CASSLDLDRAGYTF. The CDR3 coding sequence is TGTGCCAGCAGCTTAGATCTGGACAGGGCCGGCTACACCTTC.